These 3 T cell receptor beta chains originate from one sample sequenced in a study of cytotoxic CD8 clonotypes in ibrutinib-treated CLL. Measured with immunoSEQ multiplex PCR; TCRdb has only the in-frame clones, and not every one. The sample has roughly 97,000 clones, approximately 82% seen once. The starting material was PBMCs, obtained after 12 months of ibrutinib treatment. Receptor source: a human donor with chronic lymphocytic leukemia.

The chain uses TRBV5-6 and TRBJ2-5; D not resolved. CDR3 size: 12 residues. Trimming stripped 0 bases from V and 4 bases from J, with 4 bases between. CDR1 is SGHDT and CDR2 is YYEEEE in the germline V gene. Here the CDR3 reads CASSLVLETQYF. DNA of the CDR3: TGTGCCAGCAGCTTGGTTTTAGAGACCCAGTACTTC.

This chain uses TRBV10-3 with TRBJ2-2; D gene uncertain. Looked up from germline, CDR1 is ENHRY and CDR2 is SYGVKD. The CDR3 runs to 12 residues. Trimming left V 4 bases short and J 8 bases short, with 8 bases between. The CDR3 DNA reads as TGTGCCATCAGTGCCGAGCCTGGGGAGCTGTTTTTT. It encodes CAISAEPGELFF.

The J gene is TRBJ1-5, the V gene TRBV9; D gene unclear. V was trimmed by 0 bases and J by 7 bases, leaving 8 bases between them. CDR1 and CDR2 from the germline V gene are SGDLS and YYNGEE. This CDR3 is built from 13 residues. The CDR3 here is CASSVDREQPQHF. In DNA, the CDR3 is TGTGCCAGCAGCGTAGATAGGGAACAGCCCCAGCATTTT. Full variable domain (missing parts from reference TRBV9 and TRBJ1-5): DSGVTQTPKHLITATGQRVTLRCSPRSGDLSVYWYQQSLDQGLQFLIQYYNGEERAKGNILERFSAQQFPDLHSELNLSSLELGDSALYFCASSVDREQPQHFGDGTRLSIL.